One sample yielded the 16 T cell receptor beta chains listed below, sequenced in a study of somatic mutations in cytotoxic T cells in rheumatoid arthritis. TCRdb's table, derived via immunoSEQ multiplex PCR, lists solely in-frame clones and lacks some. Among 6,000 to 7,500 clones listed, 75% to 90% were seen once. What was sequenced was CD8+ T cells sorted from blood. All receptors derive from a woman aged 70 to 79 with rheumatoid arthritis.

The chain employs TRBV7-6 and TRBJ2-7; 8 bases are a match to TRBD2. V shed 0 bases, J shed 4 bases, and the junction held 2 bases outside the gene matches. CDR3 length equals 14 residues. Germline V lookup: CDR1 SGHVS, CDR2 FNYEAQ. In DNA, the CDR3 is TGTGCCAGCAGCTTAGCGGCTAGCGGGTACGAGCAGTACTTC. It encodes CASSLAASGYEQYF.

This clone has just a few counts. The chain uses TRBV5-4 and TRBJ2-3; 8 bases are shared with TRBD2. The trim removed 0 bases at V and 2 bases at J, leaving 5 bases unmatched. Germline V gene lookup returns CDR1 SGHNT and CDR2 YYREEE (reference sequence). The CDR3 has 16 residues. CDR3 amino acids: CASSLESGGLTDTQYF. The CDR3 DNA sequence: TGTGCCAGCAGCTTGGAGAGCGGGGGCCTCACAGATACGCAGTATTTT.

The CDR3 loop is CASSLDEGVANEKLFF. The CDR3 DNA reads TGTGCCAGCAGCTTAGATGAGGGGGTAGCTAATGAAAAACTGTTTTTT. The rearrangement uses TRBV11-3 and TRBJ1-4, with D tentatively TRBD1 (6 bases). The V end was cut by 0 bases, the J end by 3 bases, with 11 bases between. Germline V gene sequence: CDR1 SGHNT, CDR2 YENEEA. This CDR3 comprises 16 residues.

The chain couples TRBV7-9 to TRBJ1-1, with a possible D match to TRBD1 (6 bases). V lost 5 bases to trimming and J lost 7 bases, with 17 bases between them. Per germline, CDR1 SEHNR and CDR2 FQNEAQ (reference sequence). The CDR3 is made up of 14 amino acids. CDR3 DNA sequence: TGTGCCAGCAGCCCTCGGGGGGCGGAAGGTGAAGCTTTCTTT. It translates to CASSPRGAEGEAFF.

This chain links TRBV4-3 with TRBJ2-3; 7 positions agree with TRBD2. V was clipped by 4 bases and J by 5 bases; unmatched bases: 3. Germline V CDR1 and CDR2: LGHNA, YSLEER. The CDR3 contains 13 residues. The chain's CDR3 is CASSPGGIDTQYF. The CDR3 nucleotides are TGCGCCAGCAGCCCCGGGGGGATAGATACGCAGTATTTT.

V and J are TRBV9 and TRBJ2-1; 12 nucleotides line up with TRBD2. Germline V gene lookup returns CDR1 SGDLS and CDR2 YYNGEE. The CDR3 contains 15 residues. V was clipped by 3 bases and J by 10 bases; unmatched bases: 8. The CDR3 spells CASSETSGSGDEQFF. CDR3 nucleotides: TGTGCCAGCAGCGAGACTAGCGGGAGCGGTGACGAGCAGTTCTTC.

The chain combines TRBV6-4 with TRBJ2-7; tentatively, D is TRBD1 (5 bases). The CDR3 runs to 14 residues. Germline assignment: CDR1 MRHNA and CDR2 SNTAGT. V gave up 4 bases and J gave up 3 bases, with 13 bases separating them. CDR3 bases: TGTGCCAGCAGTGCCCAGACAGCGATCTACGAGCAGTACTTC. Protein: CASSAQTAIYEQYF.

This clone was found once. The CDR3 region has the DNA TGTGCCAGCAGCTTAGGGCCGGGGACTGAAGCTTTCTTT. This gives the protein CASSLGPGTEAFF. This chain uses TRBV11-3 with TRBJ1-1; no definite D call. V lost 1 base and J lost 5, with 8 bases in between. The germline gives CDR1 SGHNT, CDR2 YENEEA. This CDR3 is built from 13 residues. Drawing the rest from reference TRBV11-3 and TRBJ1-1, the complete variable domain is EAGVVQSPRYKIIEKKQPVAFWCNPISGHNTLYWYLQNLGQGPELLIRYENEEAVDDSQLPKDRFSAERLKGVDSTLKIQPAELGDSAVYLCASSLGPGTEAFFGQGTRLTVV.

The table lists this clone with a count of one. The V and J genes are TRBV9 and TRBJ2-1; tentatively, D is TRBD1 (5 bases). Trimming left V 0 bases short and J 5 bases short, with 6 bases between. Germline CDR1 is SGDLS and CDR2 is YYNGEE. The CDR3 contains 13 residues. CDR3 sequence (DNA): TGTGCCAGCAGCGTAGAACAGGACAATGAGCAGTTCTTC. This sequence encodes CASSVEQDNEQFF.

The chain employs TRBV5-8 and TRBJ1-2; 12 bases align to TRBD1. Germline V CDR1 and CDR2: SGHTS, YDEGEE. CDR3 length: 15 amino acids. The V gene end was trimmed by 6 bases and the J gene end by 6 bases; junction bases not matched to a gene: 9. The CDR3: CASTSSGTGGDGYTF. As DNA, the CDR3 is TGTGCCAGCACCTCCTCCGGGACAGGGGGCGATGGCTACACCTTC.

In this sample, this clone turned up once. This chain uses TRBV10-2 with TRBJ2-2, with no clear D. The CDR3 has 11 amino acids. Germline V CDR1 and CDR2: WSHSY, SAAADI. V was shortened by 10 bases and J by 6 bases, with 9 bases between the two germline ends. CDR3 in amino acids: CATTIAGELFF. CDR3 coding DNA: TGCGCCACTACGATCGCCGGGGAGCTGTTTTTT.

The V and J genes are TRBV6-1 and TRBJ2-7, with 7 positions matching TRBD1. From germline, CDR1 is MNHNS and CDR2 SASEGT. The CDR3 runs to 13 residues. With V trimmed by 6 bases and J by 1 base, 3 bases remained unmatched. The CDR3 is CASRGGRSYEQYF. The CDR3 DNA sequence: TGTGCCAGCAGAGGGGGCCGGTCCTACGAGCAGTACTTC.

This clone came up once. This chain links TRBV11-2 with TRBJ2-7; 7 bases are a match to TRBD2. The CDR3 has 15 residues. J lost 0 bases, V lost 5 bases, and 7 bases had no gene match. Per the germline V gene, CDR1 is SGHAT and CDR2 is FQNNGV. The CDR3 region has the DNA TGTGCCAGCAGCGGAACTAGCGCGAGCTCCTACGAGCAGTACTTC. Translating it yields CASSGTSASSYEQYF.

This chain uses TRBV7-9 with TRBJ1-2; 8 bases agree with TRBD1. Trimming at V came to 0 bases and at J to 4 bases, leaving 4 bases not matched to a gene. There are 15 residues in the CDR3. The V gene's germline CDR1 is SEHNR and CDR2 FQNEAQ (reference sequence). CDR3 bases: TGTGCCAGCAGCTTAGCGCCGGGACAGGCCTATGGCTACACCTTC. Translated: CASSLAPGQAYGYTF.

The chain couples TRBV10-2 to TRBJ1-5, with 8 bases lining up with TRBD1. Trimming took 5 bases from V and 5 from J; bases not matched to a gene: 5. The CDR3 length is 14 residues. CDR1 is WSHSY and CDR2 is SAAADI in the germline V gene. The CDR3 reads CASSPGTGDQPQHF. CDR3 DNA sequence: TGCGCCAGCAGTCCCGGGACAGGCGATCAGCCCCAGCATTTT.

The rearrangement joins TRBV7-2 to TRBJ2-5; 13 bases match TRBD2. CDR3 size: 17 residues. V trimming: 4 bases; J trimming: 5 bases; junction bases outside the gene matches: 10. Germline-derived CDR1 and CDR2 are SGHTA and FQGNSA. The CDR3 coding sequence is TGTGCCAGCAGCTACGGCGGACTAGCGGGAGTAAGTGAGACCCAGTACTTC. This gives the protein CASSYGGLAGVSETQYF. The whole variable domain, remainder taken from reference TRBV7-2 and TRBJ2-5, is GAGVSQSPSNKVTEKGKDVELRCDPISGHTALYWYRQSLGQGLEFLIYFQGNSAPDKSGLPSDRFSAERTGGSVSTLTIQRTQQEDSAVYLCASSYGGLAGVSETQYFGPGTRLLVL.